A selection of T cell receptor beta chains follows, all from one sample in a study of T-cell reconstitution after alpha-beta-depleted transplantation in children. A single record per CDR3 protein comes from TCRdb applying MiXCR to the PCR reads. Of 550,000 to 600,000 distinct CDR3 sequences in the sample, 23% were seen once. The material was PBMCs, mostly from graft donor cells, obtained 360 days after TCRalphabeta/CD19-depleted stem cell transplant. Receptors were obtained from a boy under two years old who had a stem cell transplant for acute myeloid leukemia, so the T cells may come from the graft donor. Each CDR3 is given with its conserved first and last residue. A D gene is named only where the DNA matches it firmly. Clone size is not always given. Where it is, it says once, few, many or a class for expanded clones.

D,V,J,size,DNA,CDR3
TRBD2,TRBV20-1,TRBJ2-5,many,TGCAGTGCTAGAGATTGGAGCGGGGGGGCCGAAGTTCTAGAGACCCAGTACTTC,CSARDWSGGAEVLETQYF
TRBD1,TRBV28,TRBJ2-1,many,TGTGCCAGCATCCCGGGACAGGGGGCGAGGGGATCCTACAATGAGCAGTTCTTC,CASIPGQGARGSYNEQFF
TRBD1,TRBV12-3/TRBV12-4,TRBJ2-1,few,TGTGCCAGCAGCCGAAGGGGGCCTCCGGGGAATGAGCAGTTCTTC,CASSRRGPPGNEQFF
TRBD1,TRBV5-1,TRBJ2-7,NA,TGCGCCAGCAGCTTCGGGACAGGGACCCACGAGCAGTACTTC,CASSFGTGTHEQYF
NA,TRBV11-1,TRBJ2-1,NA,TGTGCCAGCAGCTTAGAACCGGCTAGTCGACCCTACAATGAGCAGTTCTTC,CASSLEPASRPYNEQFF
TRBD2,TRBV5-1,TRBJ2-5,many,TGCGCCACCACTCCCGGGACTAGCGTGGAGACCCAGTACTTC,CATTPGTSVETQYF
NA,TRBV28,TRBJ1-1,many,TGTGCCAGCAGTTTCGGGCTTACGAACACTGAAGCTTTCTTT,CASSFGLTNTEAFF
TRBD2,TRBV20-1,TRBJ2-1,few,TGCAGTGCTAGACAAGGGACTAGCCGGCTTAATGAGCAGTTCTTC,CSARQGTSRLNEQFF
NA,TRBV20-1,TRBJ1-1,NA,TGCAGTGCTAGAGATCGTAGAGGGATGAACACTGAAGCTTTCTTT,CSARDRRGMNTEAFF
NA,TRBV4-1,TRBJ1-4,NA,TGCGCCAGCAGCCAATCGGACGGAGGTGGGGAAAAACTGTTTTTT,CASSQSDGGGEKLFF
NA,TRBV6-5,TRBJ2-2,few,TGTGCCAGCAGTTCCTTCGGGGAGCTGTTTTTT,CASSSFGELFF
NA,TRBV5-1,TRBJ2-1,NA,TGCGCCAGCAGCTTGGGGGGTGGGTCTGAGCAGTTCTTC,CASSLGGGSEQFF
NA,TRBV12-3/TRBV12-4,TRBJ2-5,NA,TGTGCCAGCAGTTTAACGGGAGAGGGGCCTGTCGAAGAGACCCAGTACTTC,CASSLTGEGPVEETQYF
NA,TRBV12-3/TRBV12-4,TRBJ2-3,NA,TGTGCCAGCAGTTGGAGGCCGGGGGATACGCAGTATTTT,CASSWRPGDTQYF
NA,TRBV20-1,TRBJ1-1,many,TGCAGTGCTAGAGATTGGGGGGACACTGAAGCTTTCTTT,CSARDWGDTEAFF
TRBD2,TRBV6-5,TRBJ2-3,NA,TGTGCCAGCAGTTACTCCGTAGCGGGGCCCACGAATACGCAGTATTTT,CASSYSVAGPTNTQYF
NA,TRBV7-2,TRBJ2-1,NA,TGTGCCAGCAGCTCCCAAGGACTCTCCTACAATGAGCAGTTCTTC,CASSSQGLSYNEQFF
NA,TRBV7-9,TRBJ2-5,few,TGTGCCATCACCCCGGGGGCGGGGACCCAGTACTTC,CAITPGAGTQYF
TRBD2,TRBV2,TRBJ2-1,NA,TGTGCCAGCCAGAGCGGGGGGGCTTGGCAGTTCTTC,CASQSGGAWQFF
TRBD2,TRBV20-1,TRBJ2-4,many,TGCAGTGCTCAGCGGGGGGATCGCGACATTCAGTACTTC,CSAQRGDRDIQYF
NA,TRBV6-1,TRBJ1-2,few,TGTGCCAGCAGGATGGGGCGATTCGGTGGCTACACCTTC,CASRMGRFGGYTF
NA,TRBV20-1,TRBJ2-7,many,TGCAGTGCTAGAGATCGCTCAGTCCTCTCCTACGAGCAGTACTTC,CSARDRSVLSYEQYF
NA,TRBV20-1,TRBJ1-1,NA,TGCAGTGCTCTTGGGACACTTTGGATGAACACTGAAGCTTTCTTT,CSALGTLWMNTEAFF
NA,TRBV20-1,TRBJ2-1,few,TGCAGTGCTAGGATTCAGGGGAGCTACAATGAGCAGTTCTTC,CSARIQGSYNEQFF
TRBD2,TRBV7-9,TRBJ2-1,many,TGTGCCAGCAGCTTGCTAGCGGGGGCCGACAATGAGCAGTTCTTC,CASSLLAGADNEQFF
NA,TRBV20-1,TRBJ2-3,NA,TGCAGTGCCACCCTCGGGGGCTCAGATACGCAGTATTTT,CSATLGGSDTQYF
NA,TRBV29-1,TRBJ2-7,many,TGCAGCGTTAGTGCAAGCGTTGGCGAGCAGTACTTC,CSVSASVGEQYF
NA,TRBV29-1,TRBJ2-3,many,TGCAGCCCGAGATGGGGAGATACGCAGTATTTT,CSPRWGDTQYF
NA,TRBV20-1,TRBJ2-4,few,TGCAGTGCTAGAGATAGGGGGGAGCTAGCCAAAAACATTCAGTACTTC,CSARDRGELAKNIQYF
TRBD2,TRBV5-1,TRBJ2-1,many,TGCGCCAGCAGCTTACTAGCGGGGGGCCCGTTGGAGCAGTTCTTC,CASSLLAGGPLEQFF
TRBD2,TRBV14,TRBJ2-1,many,TGTGCCAGCAGCCTAGCGGGCTCAATGTACTTC,CASSLAGSMYF
TRBD1,TRBV6-5,TRBJ2-5,many,TGTGCCAGCAGTTACCGGGACAGGGGGGGAGAGACCCAGTACTTC,CASSYRDRGGETQYF
NA,TRBV7-9,TRBJ2-3,NA,TGTGCCAGCAGCTTAGGCGGGTCGGTCACAGATACGCAGTATTTT,CASSLGGSVTDTQYF
NA,TRBV20-1,TRBJ2-3,NA,TGCAGTGCCTGGGCTAGCTCTAGCACAGATACGCAGTATTTT,CSAWASSSTDTQYF
NA,TRBV6-5,TRBJ2-5,few,TGTGCCAGCAGTTACTCGGGGAAAGTGACCCAGTACTTC,CASSYSGKVTQYF
TRBD2,TRBV2,TRBJ2-3,many,TGTGCCAACTTAGAGCGGGACGATACGCAGTATTTT,CANLERDDTQYF
NA,TRBV29-1,TRBJ2-3,few,TGCAGCGTCCGGGGGCGAACTACAGATACGCAGTATTTT,CSVRGRTTDTQYF
NA,TRBV20-1,TRBJ1-5,NA,TGCAGTGCCCTAATGTGGGGGGTAGGCAATCAGCCCCAGCATTTT,CSALMWGVGNQPQHF
NA,TRBV6-1,TRBJ2-5,NA,TGTGCCAGCAGTGATGGGGGCCGGATCCAAGAGACCCAGTACTTC,CASSDGGRIQETQYF
NA,TRBV20-1,TRBJ1-5,NA,TGCAGTGCTAGCCAGTACAATCAGCCCCAGCATTTT,CSASQYNQPQHF
NA,TRBV4-3,TRBJ2-5,few,TGCGCCAGCAGCCAAGGTCTAGCCAAGGAGACCCAGTACTTC,CASSQGLAKETQYF
TRBD1,TRBV20-1,TRBJ2-1,many,TGCAGTGCTAGAGATATAGTTAGGACAGGGACCTCCTACAATGAGCAGTTCTTC,CSARDIVRTGTSYNEQFF
NA,TRBV7-9,TRBJ1-1,NA,TGTGCCAGCAGCTTAGTGGTCAGCCAGAACACTGAAGCTTTCTTT,CASSLVVSQNTEAFF
TRBD1,TRBV28,TRBJ1-1,NA,TGTGCCAGCAGTTATACCTGGGACAGAATGAACACTGAAGCTTTCTTT,CASSYTWDRMNTEAFF
NA,TRBV5-1,TRBJ2-3,NA,TGCGCCAGCACCTACCTAGCGCCACGCACAGATACGCAGAATTTT,CASTYLAPRTDTQNF
NA,TRBV6-5,TRBJ2-1,NA,TGTGCCACCCGACTCCTTAATGAGCAGTTCTTC,CATRLLNEQFF
NA,TRBV20-1,TRBJ2-3,few,TGCAGTGCTAGAGTGGGCTATGGCGGGGCCACAGATACGCAGTATTTT,CSARVGYGGATDTQYF
TRBD2,TRBV6-1,TRBJ2-1,once,TGTGCCAGCAACGGACTAGCGGGTGCCTACAATGAGCAGTTCTTC,CASNGLAGAYNEQFF